This passage covers 26 T cell receptor beta chains from one sample sequenced in a study of identifying expanded T cells in peripheral blood. Assay: immunoSEQ multiplex PCR; the TCRdb copy retains only in-frame clones and omits some. In the table there are around 130,000 clones, 80% to 90% of which are singletons. The sequencing input was blood. The receptors originated from a person between 18 and 69 years old in good health.

This clone was recorded once. This CDR3 is CASSEAEGARNEQFF. The CDR3 DNA follows: TGTGCCAGCAGTGAAGCGGAGGGGGCGCGGAATGAGCAGTTCTTC. The chain carries TRBV6-1 and TRBJ2-1; possibly TRBD1 for D (7 bases). Germline V lookup: CDR1 MNHNS, CDR2 SASEGT. The CDR3 runs to 15 residues. V was clipped by 0 bases and J by 7 bases, with 13 bases between them.

The genes are TRBV11-2 and TRBJ2-3; D not resolved. This CDR3 has 15 residues. V gave up 2 bases and J gave up 1 base, with 10 bases separating them. Per the germline V gene, CDR1 is SGHAT and CDR2 is FQNNGV. The CDR3 coding sequence is TGTGCCAGCAGCTTAAGCCAGGTGGGCACAGATACGCAGTATTTT. This sequence encodes CASSLSQVGTDTQYF.

The V gene is TRBV6-1, the J gene TRBJ1-1; D unclear. The germline V and J ends were trimmed by 6 bases and 4 bases, with 18 bases remaining between them. The CDR3 has 15 amino acids. Germline CDR1 and CDR2: MNHNS and SASEGT. CDR3 nucleotides: TGTGCCAGCAGCGACGGACGGAACCAGGTCACTGAAGCTTTCTTT. It encodes CASSDGRNQVTEAFF.

V gene TRBV14 combines with J gene TRBJ1-1; D may be TRBD1 (5 bases). Germline loops: CDR1 SGHDN, CDR2 FVKESK. V lost 1 base, J lost 0 bases, and 12 bases lay in between. The CDR3 runs to 16 residues. CDR3 sequence reads: CASSQVGGTLNTEAFF. CDR3 bases: TGTGCCAGCAGCCAAGTCGGGGGGACTTTGAACACTGAAGCTTTCTTT.

The chain uses TRBV7-6 and TRBJ2-5, with 9 bases that match TRBD1. Germline V gives CDR1 SGHVS, CDR2 FNYEAQ. Germline trimming cut 4 bases from V and 5 bases from J; bases unmatched to any gene: 5. This CDR3 region has 14 residues. CDR3 bases: TGTGCCAGCAGCTGGACAGGGGACGTGGAGACCCAGTACTTC. The encoded protein is CASSWTGDVETQYF.

The V gene is TRBV5-6, the J gene TRBJ2-1; D perhaps matches TRBD2 (5 bases). The CDR3 extends over 14 amino acids. The V gene lost 1 base and the J gene lost 5 bases, with 10 bases spanning the gap. CDR1 is SGHDT and CDR2 is YYEEEE in the germline V gene. This CDR3 is CASSLRRGHNEQFF. CDR3 nucleotide sequence: TGTGCCAGCAGCTTGCGCCGGGGTCACAATGAGCAGTTCTTC.

The genes are TRBV11-2 and TRBJ2-7; TRBD1 aligns across 7 bases. This CDR3 has 15 amino acids. With V trimmed by 6 bases and J by 1 base, 9 bases remained unmatched. Germline assignment: CDR1 SGHAT and CDR2 FQNNGV. CDR3 bases: TGTGCCAGCAGTCGCACTGGACAGGATTCCTACGAGCAGTACTTC. It codes for CASSRTGQDSYEQYF.

V usage is TRBV10-2 and J usage is TRBJ2-7; D assignment may be TRBD1 or TRBD2 (5 bases each). Between the trimmed V and J ends, which lost 0 bases and 3 bases, there was a span of 12 bases. The CDR3 totals 15 residues. CDR1 is WSHSY and CDR2 is SAAADI in the germline V gene. The CDR3 DNA reads as TGCGCCAGCAGTGAGTCGGGGGACCGAAACTACGAGCAGTACTTC. Its protein product is CASSESGDRNYEQYF.

The chain joins TRBV28 to TRBJ2-5, with 12 bases matching TRBD1. The CDR3 runs to 15 residues. Losses at the gene ends were 6 bases for V and 5 bases for J; bases not matched to a gene: 7. CDR1 and CDR2 from the germline V gene are MDHEN and SYDVKM. The CDR3 DNA is TGTGCCAGCAGGGCCGGGACAGGGGGCTACGAGACCCAGTACTTC. Encoded protein: CASRAGTGGYETQYF.

The chain recombines TRBV27 with TRBJ1-2, with TRBD1 matching over 8 bases. The CDR3 length is 13 residues. Germline loops: CDR1 MNHEY, CDR2 SMNVEV (reference sequence). Losses at the gene ends were 3 bases for V and 8 bases for J; bases not matched to a gene: 5. The CDR3: CASSLGRGLGYTF. The CDR3 bases are TGTGCCAGCAGTTTGGGCAGGGGGCTAGGCTACACCTTC.

The chain uses TRBV5-1 and TRBJ2-7; D remains ambiguous. The CDR3 consists of 16 residues. CDR1 is SGHRS and CDR2 is YFSETQ in the germline V gene. Trimming took 0 bases from V and 3 from J, leaving 16 bases between them. This chain's CDR3 is CASSLASSNEDYEQYF. The CDR3 DNA reads TGCGCCAGCAGCTTGGCATCAAGTAACGAAGACTACGAGCAGTACTTC.

This chain joins TRBV7-2 and TRBJ1-1, with D tentatively TRBD1 (6 bases). The V end lost 5 bases, the J end lost 0 bases, and 10 bases lay between the germline ends. CDR1 SGHTA and CDR2 FQGNSA come from the germline V gene. The CDR3 runs 14 residues. The CDR3 here is CASSAGQMNTEAFF. The CDR3, as DNA: TGTGCCAGCAGCGCCGGACAGATGAACACTGAAGCTTTCTTT. Full variable domain (missing parts from reference TRBV7-2 and TRBJ1-1): GAGVSQSPSNKVTEKGKDVELRCDPISGHTALYWYRQSLGQGLEFLIYFQGNSAPDKSGLPSDRFSAERTGGSVSTLTIQRTQQEDSAVYLCASSAGQMNTEAFFGQGTRLTVV.

This sequence joins TRBV19 and TRBJ1-4; D gene uncertain. V lost 5 bases, J lost 7 bases, and 11 bases lay in between. The germline V gene encodes CDR1 LNHDA and CDR2 SQIVND (reference sequence). The CDR3 runs to 13 residues. Here the CDR3 DNA reads TGTGCCAGTAGTGTAGGGTTACGTGAAAAACTGTTTTTT. This sequence encodes CASSVGLREKLFF.

V and J are TRBV18 and TRBJ2-7; 10 positions match TRBD1. This CDR3 spans 15 amino acids. Germline CDR1 and CDR2: KGHSH and LQKENI. Losses at the gene ends were 3 bases for V and 3 bases for J; bases not matched to a gene: 5. CDR3 bases: TGTGCCAGCTCACCCACCCGGGACAGGGGCTACGAGCAGTACTTC. This encodes CASSPTRDRGYEQYF.

The chain couples TRBV15 to TRBJ1-4; a weak D match, TRBD1 (5 bases). The CDR3 is 15 amino acids. CDR1 LNHNV and CDR2 YYDKDF come from the germline V gene (reference sequence). Trimming stripped 0 bases from V and 11 bases from J, with 16 bases between. The CDR3 DNA reads TGTGCCACCAGCAGAGATCGGGACGGACTAGGGAAACTGTTTTTT. Its translation: CATSRDRDGLGKLFF.

The chain uses TRBV28 and TRBJ2-1; 7 bases align to TRBD2. CDR3 size: 17 residues. The V and J ends lost 2 bases and 4 bases, in that order; junction bases with no gene match: 11. Per germline, CDR1 MDHEN and CDR2 SYDVKM. The CDR3 nucleotides are TGTGCCAGCAGTTTAGGCGGACTAGGAAAAGGTTACAATGAGCAGTTCTTC. This encodes CASSLGGLGKGYNEQFF.

This clone is a singleton in its sample. The CDR3 spells CASSLGERNTGELFF. Written as DNA, the CDR3 is TGCGCCAGCAGCTTGGGAGAACGGAACACCGGGGAGCTGTTTTTT. The chain joins TRBV5-1 to TRBJ2-2; D call uncertain. The CDR3 is 15 residues long. Trimming cost V 0 bases and J 1 base, with 7 bases left between them. The germline V gene encodes CDR1 SGHRS and CDR2 YFSETQ.

This clone occurred once. This chain uses TRBV28 with TRBJ2-7, with D unresolved. The CDR3 covers 14 residues. V gave up 6 bases and J gave up 3 bases, with 15 bases separating them. CDR1 and CDR2 (germline): MDHEN, SYDVKM. The CDR3 spells CASRDDGASYEQYF. The CDR3 DNA follows: TGTGCCAGCAGGGACGACGGAGCGAGCTACGAGCAGTACTTC.

This clone was observed once. This rearrangement joins TRBV11-2 to TRBJ2-5; D may be TRBD1 (6 bases). The V gene lost 4 bases and the J gene lost 1 base, with 16 bases spanning the gap. The CDR3 has 16 residues. The germline V gene encodes CDR1 SGHAT and CDR2 FQNNGV. The CDR3: CASSSLHRVPQETQYF. In nucleotides, the CDR3 is TGTGCCAGCAGCTCCCTCCACAGGGTCCCCCAAGAGACCCAGTACTTC.

For this clone: Germline and junction disagree at one end, which may indicate a read error. This chain joins TRBV18 and TRBJ1-1, with D possibly TRBD1 on 6 matching bases. CDR3 length equals 13 residues. Per germline, CDR1 KGHSH and CDR2 LQKENI. The CDR3 nucleotides are TGTGCCACCTCAACAGGGTTTGTCACTGAAGCTTTCTTT. Its translation: CATSTGFVTEAFF.

The chain recombines TRBV7-2 with TRBJ2-1; 10 bases line up with TRBD1. The V gene end was trimmed by 4 bases and the J gene end by 5 bases; junction bases not matched to a gene: 8. There are 16 residues in the CDR3. The germline CDR1 and CDR2 sequences are SGHTA and FQGNSA. The CDR3 spells CASSSPTGGSHNEQFF. The CDR3 bases are TGTGCCAGCAGCTCCCCGACAGGGGGCTCACACAATGAGCAGTTCTTC.

This clone was found once. The rearrangement joins TRBV19 to TRBJ1-5; D is perhaps TRBD1 (6 bases). Germline V gene data show CDR1 as LNHDA and CDR2 as SQIVND (reference sequence). CDR3 length: 16 amino acids. V dropped 4 bases and J dropped 4 bases, with 17 bases sitting between them. The DNA for the CDR3 is TGTGCCAGTAGTAGCACCCATACAGGGTTGAATCAGCCCCAGCATTTT. Protein: CASSSTHTGLNQPQHF.

The sample holds one count of this clone. V and J are TRBV6-6 and TRBJ1-4; D perhaps matches TRBD1 (5 bases). Trimming left V 2 bases short and J 8 bases short, with 15 bases between. Germline CDR1 and CDR2: MNHNY and SVGAGI (reference sequence). This CDR3 comprises 15 residues. CDR3 sequence (DNA): TGTGCCAGCAGTTACAGGGACCACAAAGACGAAAAACTGTTTTTT. The encoded protein is CASSYRDHKDEKLFF.

This CDR3 reads CASSMIGEGYNEQFF. In nucleotides, the CDR3 is TGTGCCAGTAGTATGATCGGCGAGGGGTACAATGAGCAGTTCTTC. This chain joins TRBV19 and TRBJ2-1; D assignment may be TRBD1 or TRBD2 (5 bases each). Per the germline V gene, CDR1 is LNHDA and CDR2 is SQIVND (reference sequence). CDR3 length: 15 residues. Trimming took 3 bases from V and 4 from J, leaving 13 bases between them.

The V call is TRBV25-1, the J call TRBJ2-3, with a weak D call TRBD2 (5 bases). This CDR3 region has 16 residues. The ends were cut back, 1 base at V and 4 bases at J, with 15 bases in the middle. Germline CDR1 reads MGHDK; CDR2 reads SYGVNS. CDR3 DNA sequence: TGTGCCAGCAGTGAATGGAGTGGGTGGACTGCAGATACGCAGTATTTT. It yields the protein CASSEWSGWTADTQYF.

This chain uses TRBV28 with TRBJ2-5; D is undetermined. The CDR3 contains 11 residues. The V and J ends lost 7 bases and 5 bases respectively, with 8 bases between them. Germline assignment: CDR1 MDHEN and CDR2 SYDVKM. For the CDR3, the DNA is TGTGCCAGCACGACCCCGGAGACCCAGTACTTC. This sequence encodes CASTTPETQYF.